Listed below are T cell receptor beta chains from one sample, sequenced in a study of OX40 agonist ivuxolimab in advanced cancers. Assay: immunoSEQ multiplex PCR; the TCRdb copy retains only in-frame clones and omits some. The sample contains approximately 65,000 clones, 92% of which appear only once. The sequenced sample was CD4+ or CD8+ T cells sorted from blood, obtained in a trial of the OX40 agonist ivuxolimab. The source of these receptors is an adult with an advanced solid tumor such as melanoma, head and neck, liver or kidney cancer. Both conserved end residues are part of each CDR3. D genes are given only for firm matches. A clone size is listed for some rows: how often the clone was seen (once, few, many), or a class if it is expanded.

clone_size j_call cdr3_length d_call v_call cdr3_nt cdr3_aa
. TRBJ2-1 16 TRBD1 TRBV23-1 TGCGCCAGCAGTCAACCCGGACAGGGGTCCTACAATGAGCAGTTCTTC CASSQPGQGSYNEQFF
. TRBJ2-7 15 . TRBV30 TGTGCCTGGAGTGCTATCAGGGTGGGTCGCCACGAGCAGTACTTC CAWSAIRVGRHEQYF
. TRBJ1-1 14 . TRBV6-1 TGTGCCAGCATCCGCGGGGGAGCGAACACTGAAGCTTTCTTT CASIRGGANTEAFF
. TRBJ1-1 12 . TRBV30 TGTGCCTGGAGGCGGACAAACACTGAAGCTTTCTTT CAWRRTNTEAFF
. TRBJ1-5 15 TRBD1 TRBV19 TGTGCCAGTAGTATGTACAGGGGGGGCAATCAGCCCCAGCATTTT CASSMYRGGNQPQHF
. TRBJ2-5 15 . TRBV7-6 TGTGCCAGCAGCTTGATCCCGCAGGGGATCCTTACGACGGACTTC CASSLIPQGILTTDF
. TRBJ2-5 15 TRBD2 TRBV15 TGTGCCACCAGCAGGACTAGCGGGGTCCAAGAGACCCAGTACTTC CATSRTSGVQETQYF
. TRBJ2-5 16 . TRBV9 TGTGCCAGCAGCGTAGGGCCGGCGCTACCCCAAGAGACCCAGTACTTC CASSVGPALPQETQYF
. TRBJ2-3 15 . TRBV11-1 TGTGCCAGCAGCCCGACAGGAAAGAACACAGATACGCAGTATTTT CASSPTGKNTDTQYF
once TRBJ2-3 10 . TRBV2 TGTGCCAGCAGTGGTGGTACGCAGTATTTT CASSGGTQYF
. TRBJ2-1 15 . TRBV5-4 TGTGCCAGCAGCTTGGAAGCTAGCTCCTACAATGAGCAGTTCTTC CASSLEASSYNEQFF
. TRBJ2-5 14 . TRBV7-8 TGTGCCAGCAGCTTATTTCGGGATCAAGAGACCCAGTACTTC CASSLFRDQETQYF
. TRBJ2-1 16 TRBD2 TRBV9 TGTGCCAGCAGCGTAGCGGGACGCGGGGGGGCAGATGAGCAGTTCTTC CASSVAGRGGADEQFF
. TRBJ2-7 13 . TRBV10-1 TGCGCCAGTAACGATCGGCTTAAAGACGAGCAGTACTTC CASNDRLKDEQYF
. TRBJ2-7 14 TRBD1 TRBV29-1 TGCAGCGTTTGGGTCGGGACAGACTCCTACGAGCAGTACTTC CSVWVGTDSYEQYF
once TRBJ2-5 15 TRBD1 TRBV5-1 TGCGCCAGCAGCAGGAAAACAGGGGGTGGGGAGACCCAGTACTTC CASSRKTGGGETQYF
. TRBJ1-1 13 . TRBV6-5 TGTGCCAGCAGTTTACAGATACGGGCTGAAGCTTTCTTT CASSLQIRAEAFF
. TRBJ2-5 15 TRBD2 TRBV7-2 TGTGCCAGCAGCTCCCTGCAAGGTAGCGGGGGGACCCAGTACTTC CASSSLQGSGGTQYF
. TRBJ2-5 12 . TRBV6-6 TGTGCCAGCAGTGGTCCGGAAGAGACCCAGTACTTC CASSGPEETQYF
. TRBJ1-5 12 . TRBV6-1 TGTGCCAGCTCAGTGGGGACGGGGGCCCAGCATTTT CASSVGTGAQHF
once TRBJ1-3 15 TRBD1 TRBV5-4 TGTGCCAGCAGCTTGGAGGCAGGGGGGGTCGGGGGCACTCTGTTT CASSLEAGGVGGTLF
. TRBJ2-7 16 TRBD1 TRBV5-1 TGCGCCAGCAGCTTGGGAGTTTTGGGACAGGGCTACGAGCAGTACTTC CASSLGVLGQGYEQYF
. TRBJ2-7 19 TRBD1 TRBV5-1 TGCGCCAGCAGCTCACGACAGGGGGACCTCGGGGGTGGATCCTACGAGCAGTACTTC CASSSRQGDLGGGSYEQYF
once TRBJ1-2 14 . TRBV6-1 TGTGCCAGCAGTGAAGGTCGGGGAAACTATGGCTACACCTTC CASSEGRGNYGYTF
once TRBJ2-5 16 TRBD1 TRBV9 TGTGCCAGCAGCGTCGTAGGGCAGGGGGCTGGGGAGACCCAGTACTTC CASSVVGQGAGETQYF
. TRBJ2-7 13 . TRBV11-2 TGTGCCAGCAGCTTAGGGGACTCCTACGAGCAGTACTTC CASSLGDSYEQYF